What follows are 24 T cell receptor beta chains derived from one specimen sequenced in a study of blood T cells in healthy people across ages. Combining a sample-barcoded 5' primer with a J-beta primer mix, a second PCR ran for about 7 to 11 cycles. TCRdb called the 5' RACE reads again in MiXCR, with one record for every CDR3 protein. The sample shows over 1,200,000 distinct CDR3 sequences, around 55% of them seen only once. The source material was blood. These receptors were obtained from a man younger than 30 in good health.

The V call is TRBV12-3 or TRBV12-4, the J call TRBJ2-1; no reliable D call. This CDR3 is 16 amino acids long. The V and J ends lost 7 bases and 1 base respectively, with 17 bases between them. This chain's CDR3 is CASTSRYLWSYNEQFF. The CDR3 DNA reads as TGTGCCAGCACCTCACGGTACCTGTGGTCCTACAATGAGCAGTTCTTC.

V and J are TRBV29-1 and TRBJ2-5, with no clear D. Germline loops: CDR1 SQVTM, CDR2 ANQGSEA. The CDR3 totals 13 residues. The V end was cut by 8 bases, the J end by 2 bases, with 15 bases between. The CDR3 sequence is CSSTQESQETQYF. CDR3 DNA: TGCAGCTCGACTCAAGAGTCACAAGAGACCCAGTACTTC.

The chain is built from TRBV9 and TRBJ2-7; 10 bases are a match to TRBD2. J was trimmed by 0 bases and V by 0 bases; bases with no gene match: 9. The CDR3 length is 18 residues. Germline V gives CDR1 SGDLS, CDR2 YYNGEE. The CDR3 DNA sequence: TGTGCCAGCAGCGTAGGGTCTAGCGGGGGCCACCTCTCCTACGAGCAGTACTTC. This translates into CASSVGSSGGHLSYEQYF.

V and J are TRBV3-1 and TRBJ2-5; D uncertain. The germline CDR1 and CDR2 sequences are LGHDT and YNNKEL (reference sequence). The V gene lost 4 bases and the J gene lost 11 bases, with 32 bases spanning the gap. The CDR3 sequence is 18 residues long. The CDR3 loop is CASSPFLDRTTDGNEQYF. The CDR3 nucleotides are TGTGCCAGCAGCCCTTTCCTCGACCGGACCACCGACGGCAATGAGCAGTACTTC.

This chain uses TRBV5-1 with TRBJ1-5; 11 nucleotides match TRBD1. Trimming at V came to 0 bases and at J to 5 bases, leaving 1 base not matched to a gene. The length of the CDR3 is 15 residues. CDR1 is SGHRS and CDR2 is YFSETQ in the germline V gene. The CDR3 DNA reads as TGCGCCAGCAGCTTGGGGACAGGGGGCTATCAGCCCCAGCATTTT. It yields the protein CASSLGTGGYQPQHF.

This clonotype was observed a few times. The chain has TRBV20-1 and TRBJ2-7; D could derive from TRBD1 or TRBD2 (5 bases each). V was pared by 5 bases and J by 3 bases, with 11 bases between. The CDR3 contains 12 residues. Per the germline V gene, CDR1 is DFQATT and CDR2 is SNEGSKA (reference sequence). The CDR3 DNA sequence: TGCAGTGCTGCCCGGGACCACTACGAGCAGTACTTC. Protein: CSAARDHYEQYF.

For the CDR3, the DNA is TGTGCCAGCAGTTGGAACATTAGCACAGATACGCAGTATTTT. It yields the protein CASSWNISTDTQYF. The J gene is TRBJ2-3, the V gene TRBV6-1, with D hard to call. This CDR3 is 14 amino acids long. Germline loops: CDR1 MNHNS, CDR2 SASEGT. V gave up 5 bases and J gave up 0 bases, with 9 bases separating them.

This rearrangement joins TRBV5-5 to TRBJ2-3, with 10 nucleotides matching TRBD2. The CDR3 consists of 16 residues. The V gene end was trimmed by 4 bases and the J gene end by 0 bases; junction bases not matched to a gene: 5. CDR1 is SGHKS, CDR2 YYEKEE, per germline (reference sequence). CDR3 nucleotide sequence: TGTGCCAGCAGCATTGGACTAGCGGTTAGCACAGATACGCAGTATTTT. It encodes CASSIGLAVSTDTQYF. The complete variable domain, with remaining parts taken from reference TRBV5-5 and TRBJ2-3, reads DAGVTQSPTHLIKTRGQQVTLRCSPISGHKSVSWYQQVLGQGPQFIFQYYEKEERGRGNFPDRFSARQFPNYSSELNVNALLLGDSALYLCASSIGLAVSTDTQYFGPGTRLTVL.

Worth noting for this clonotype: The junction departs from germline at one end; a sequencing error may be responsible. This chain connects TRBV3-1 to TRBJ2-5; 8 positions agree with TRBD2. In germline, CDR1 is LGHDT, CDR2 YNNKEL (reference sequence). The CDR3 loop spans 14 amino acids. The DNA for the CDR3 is TGTACCAGCAGCCAAAGCGGACTAGCAGAGACCCAGTACTTC. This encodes CTSSQSGLAETQYF.

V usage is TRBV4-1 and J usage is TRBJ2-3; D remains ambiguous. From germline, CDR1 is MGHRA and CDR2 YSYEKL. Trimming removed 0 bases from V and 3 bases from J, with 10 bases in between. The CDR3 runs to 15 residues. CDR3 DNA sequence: TGCGCCAGCAGCCAAGATGAATTGGTTACAGATACGCAGTATTTT. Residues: CASSQDELVTDTQYF.

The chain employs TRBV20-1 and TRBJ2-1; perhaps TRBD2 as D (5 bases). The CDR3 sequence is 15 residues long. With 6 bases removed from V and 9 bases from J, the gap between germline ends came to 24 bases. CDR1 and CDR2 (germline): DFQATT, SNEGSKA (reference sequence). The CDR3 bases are TGCAGTGCAACGGACTCGTCAGCCGAAATGCCTGAGCAGTTCTTC. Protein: CSATDSSAEMPEQFF.

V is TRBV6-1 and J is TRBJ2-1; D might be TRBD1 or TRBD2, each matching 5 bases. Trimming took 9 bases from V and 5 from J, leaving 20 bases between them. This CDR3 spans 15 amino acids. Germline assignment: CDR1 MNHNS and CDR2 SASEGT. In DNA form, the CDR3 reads TGTGCCAGTCCTCGGAAGGGTAGAGGGGACAATGAGCAGTTCTTC. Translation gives CASPRKGRGDNEQFF.

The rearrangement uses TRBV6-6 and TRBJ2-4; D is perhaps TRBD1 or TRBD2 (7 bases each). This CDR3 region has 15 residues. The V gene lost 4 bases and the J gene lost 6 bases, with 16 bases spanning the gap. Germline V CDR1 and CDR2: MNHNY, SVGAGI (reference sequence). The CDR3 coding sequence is TGTGCCAGCAGTTTCCCCAGGGGGGAGGGAAACATTCAGTACTTC. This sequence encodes CASSFPRGEGNIQYF.

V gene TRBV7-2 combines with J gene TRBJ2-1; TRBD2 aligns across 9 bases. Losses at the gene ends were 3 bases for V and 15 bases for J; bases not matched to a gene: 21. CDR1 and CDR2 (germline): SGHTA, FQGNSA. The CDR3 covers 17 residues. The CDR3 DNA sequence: TGTGCCAGCAGCTTGTACAGACAGGAAAGACTAGCGGATGGAGGGTTCTTC. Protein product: CASSLYRQERLADGGFF. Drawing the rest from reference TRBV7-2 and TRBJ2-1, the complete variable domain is GAGVSQSPSNKVTEKGKDVELRCDPISGHTALYWYRQSLGQGLEFLIYFQGNSAPDKSGLPSDRFSAERTGGSVSTLTIQRTQQEDSAVYLCASSLYRQERLADGGFFGPGTRLTVL.

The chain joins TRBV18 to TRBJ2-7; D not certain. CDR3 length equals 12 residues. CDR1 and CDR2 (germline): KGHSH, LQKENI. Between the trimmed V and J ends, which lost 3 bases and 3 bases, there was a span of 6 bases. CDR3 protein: CASSPNDYEQYF. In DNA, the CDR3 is TGTGCCAGCTCACCGAACGACTACGAGCAGTACTTC.

The CDR3 reads CASSQYHRDDASSEQFF. The CDR3 coding sequence is TGTGCCAGCAGCCAATACCACCGGGATGATGCTTCTAGTGAGCAGTTCTTC. The chain couples TRBV7-9 to TRBJ2-1, with a possible D match to TRBD2 (5 bases). Germline values: CDR1 SEHNR, CDR2 FQNEAQ (reference sequence). This CDR3 is 17 amino acids long. The V end lost 5 bases, the J end lost 9 bases, and 26 bases lay between the germline ends.

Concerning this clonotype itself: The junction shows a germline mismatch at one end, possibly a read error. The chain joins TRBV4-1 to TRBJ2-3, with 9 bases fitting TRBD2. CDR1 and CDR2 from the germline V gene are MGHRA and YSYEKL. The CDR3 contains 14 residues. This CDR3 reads CTSSQREAADTQYF. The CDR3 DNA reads TGCACCAGCAGCCAGCGGGAGGCTGCAGATACGCAGTATTTT.

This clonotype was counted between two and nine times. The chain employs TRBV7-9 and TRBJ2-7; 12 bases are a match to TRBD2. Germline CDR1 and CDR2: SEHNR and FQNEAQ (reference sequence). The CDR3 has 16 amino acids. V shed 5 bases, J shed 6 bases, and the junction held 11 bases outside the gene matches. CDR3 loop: CASSNGRTSGTIEQYF. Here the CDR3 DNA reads TGTGCCAGCAGCAACGGAAGGACTAGCGGGACTATCGAGCAGTACTTC.

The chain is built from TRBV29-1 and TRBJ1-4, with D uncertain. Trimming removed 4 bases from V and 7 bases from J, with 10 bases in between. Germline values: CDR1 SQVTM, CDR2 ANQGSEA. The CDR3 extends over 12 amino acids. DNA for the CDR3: TGCAGCGTTGCCGGCTCGCGTGAAAAACTGTTTTTT. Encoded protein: CSVAGSREKLFF.

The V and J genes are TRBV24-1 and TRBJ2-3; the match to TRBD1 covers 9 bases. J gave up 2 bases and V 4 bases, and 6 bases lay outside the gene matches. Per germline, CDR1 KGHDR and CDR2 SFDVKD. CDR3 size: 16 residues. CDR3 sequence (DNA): TGTGCCACCAGTGACTCCGGACAGGGGCTCACAGATACGCAGTATTTT. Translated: CATSDSGQGLTDTQYF.

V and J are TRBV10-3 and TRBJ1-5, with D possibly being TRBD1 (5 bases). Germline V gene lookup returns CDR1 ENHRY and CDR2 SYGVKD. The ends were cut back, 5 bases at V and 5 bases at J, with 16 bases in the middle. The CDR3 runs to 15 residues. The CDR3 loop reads CAISPGERSDQPQHF. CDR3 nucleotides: TGTGCCATCAGTCCGGGGGAGCGATCAGATCAGCCCCAGCATTTT.

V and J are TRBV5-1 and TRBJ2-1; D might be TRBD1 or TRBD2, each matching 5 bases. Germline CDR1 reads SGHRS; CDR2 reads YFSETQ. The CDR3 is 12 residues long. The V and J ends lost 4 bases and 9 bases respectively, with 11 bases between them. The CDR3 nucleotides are TGCGCCAGCAGCGAGGGGCGGCGTGAGCAGTTCTTC. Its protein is CASSEGRREQFF.

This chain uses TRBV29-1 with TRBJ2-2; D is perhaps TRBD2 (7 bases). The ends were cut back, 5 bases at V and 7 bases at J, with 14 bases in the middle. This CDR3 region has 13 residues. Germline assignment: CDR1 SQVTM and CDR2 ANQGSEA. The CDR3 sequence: CSVFDGGRGELFF. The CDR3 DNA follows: TGCAGCGTTTTCGACGGGGGGCGCGGGGAGCTGTTTTTT.

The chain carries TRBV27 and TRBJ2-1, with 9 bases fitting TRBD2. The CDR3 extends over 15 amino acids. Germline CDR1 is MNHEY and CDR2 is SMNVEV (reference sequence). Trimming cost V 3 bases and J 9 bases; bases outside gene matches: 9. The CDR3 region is CASSLASGMAVEQFF. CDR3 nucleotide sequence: TGTGCCAGCAGTTTGGCTAGCGGGATGGCGGTTGAGCAGTTCTTC.